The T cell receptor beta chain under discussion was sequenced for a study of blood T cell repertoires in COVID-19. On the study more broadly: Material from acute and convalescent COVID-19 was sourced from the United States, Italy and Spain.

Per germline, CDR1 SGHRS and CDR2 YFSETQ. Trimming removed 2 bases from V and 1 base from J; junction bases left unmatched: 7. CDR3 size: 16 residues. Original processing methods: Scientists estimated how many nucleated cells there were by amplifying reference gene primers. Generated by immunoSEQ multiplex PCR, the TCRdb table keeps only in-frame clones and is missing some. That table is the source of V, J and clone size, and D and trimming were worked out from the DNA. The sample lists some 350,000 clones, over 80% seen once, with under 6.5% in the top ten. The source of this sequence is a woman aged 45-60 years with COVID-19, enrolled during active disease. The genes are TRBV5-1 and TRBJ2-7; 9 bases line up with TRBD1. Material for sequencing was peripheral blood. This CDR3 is CASSFLAGTGSYEQYF. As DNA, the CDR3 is TGCGCCAGCAGCTTCTTAGCCGGGACAGGGTCCTACGAGCAGTACTTC.